This T cell receptor (beta chain) was captured by sequencing in a study of cytomegalovirus exposure and HLA in healthy donors. Germline CDR1 reads KGHSH; CDR2 reads LQKENI. V shed 3 bases and J 10 bases; nucleotides not matched to a gene: 4. This CDR3 is 13 amino acids long. The PCR used 60 Vbeta and 13 Jbeta primers. Clones were read by immunoSEQ multiplex PCR, and TCRdb kept only the in-frame ones, dropping some. The repertoire holds 95,000 to 100,000 clones, with 76% as singletons. The TCR sequence derives from a man aged 35-49 years in good health and CMV-seronegative. The genes are TRBV18 and TRBJ1-5; TRBD1 aligns across 9 bases. Specimen: PBMCs. The CDR3 DNA follows: TGTGCCAGCTCACCTCGGACAGGGGAACCCCAGCATTTT. It yields the protein CASSPRTGEPQHF.